These 28 T cell receptor beta chains came from one sample sequenced in a study of blood T cells in healthy people across ages. Through a sample-barcoded 5' primer and a J-beta primer mix, a second PCR was run for roughly 7 to 12 cycles. TCRdb re-analysed the 5' RACE reads in MiXCR, keeping a single row per CDR3 protein. The sample holds about 540,000 distinct CDR3 sequences, approximately 25% seen once. These data also formed part of another study, on T cells of mothers and their children.

Sample: blood. Receptor source: a boy aged 5 to 17 in good health.

CDR3 amino acids: CASRMGARHTIEAFF. DNA for the CDR3: TGTGCCAGCAGAATGGGGGCGAGGCACACGATTGAAGCTTTCTTT. The V gene is TRBV19, the J gene TRBJ1-1; the D gene is possibly TRBD1 (6 bases). In germline, CDR1 is LNHDA, CDR2 SQIVND (reference sequence). The CDR3 has 15 residues. Trimming removed 9 bases at V and 7 bases at J, with 24 bases between.

This clonotype was detected ten times or more. This rearrangement joins TRBV6-5 to TRBJ1-2; D is possibly TRBD1 (5 bases). The CDR3 loop spans 11 amino acids. V was shortened by 10 bases and J by 4 bases, with 10 bases between the two germline ends. Germline V gene lookup returns CDR1 MNHEY and CDR2 SVGAGI. The CDR3 nucleotides are TGTGCCACCGCAGGGTTCTATGGCTACACCTTC. Translation gives CATAGFYGYTF.

This clonotype was observed once. An end of the junction differs from the germline gene, which may be a read error. The chain has TRBV7-2 and TRBJ1-2; 7 bases line up with TRBD1. This CDR3 has 15 amino acids. The V gene's germline CDR1 is SGHTA and CDR2 FQGNSA. This CDR3 is CGSSFRQGPSYGYTF. The CDR3 DNA reads TGTGGCAGCAGCTTCCGACAGGGACCAAGCTATGGCTACACCTTC. Full variable domain (outside the CDR3, taken from reference TRBV7-2 and TRBJ1-2): GAGVSQSPSNKVTEKGKDVELRCDPISGHTALYWYRQSLGQGLEFLIYFQGNSAPDKSGLPSDRFSAERTGGSVSTLTIQRTQQEDSAVYLCGSSFRQGPSYGYTFGSGTRLTVV.

As concerns this clonotype: Compared with germline, one end of the junction differs, possibly owing to a read error. V gene TRBV6-1 combines with J gene TRBJ1-1; no reliable D call. The CDR3 extends over 15 amino acids. The germline gives CDR1 MNHNS, CDR2 SASEGT. The CDR3 protein is CASSAHRAVNTEAFF. Here the CDR3 DNA reads TGTGCCAGCAGTGCCCACCGGGCGGTGAACACTGAAGCCTTCTTT.

This clonotype occurred a few times. V gene TRBV6-4 combines with J gene TRBJ2-4, with D perhaps TRBD2 (6 bases). This CDR3 region has 12 residues. V was clipped by 2 bases and J by 7 bases, with 6 bases between them. Germline V CDR1 and CDR2: MRHNA, SNTAGT. CDR3 in DNA: TGTGCCAGCAGTGACGGGGGGAACATTCAGTACTTC. It is translated as CASSDGGNIQYF.

V gene TRBV11-2 combines with J gene TRBJ2-7; no definite D call. V lost 5 bases and J lost 4, with 12 bases in between. The germline V gene has CDR1 SGHAT and CDR2 FQNNGV. The CDR3 is made up of 13 amino acids. The CDR3 DNA reads TGTGCCAGCAGCCCCCCAGCCTTATACGAGCAGTACTTC. Protein sequence: CASSPPALYEQYF.

Comment on this clonotype: Its ends do not fully match the called genes, so a read error is possible. The gene calls are TRBV28 and TRBJ1-2, with unresolved D. This CDR3 comprises 13 residues. Germline assignment: CDR1 MDHEN and CDR2 SYDVKM. As DNA, the CDR3 is TGTGCCGGCAGTTTACGACTGCTAGGGGGCTACACCTTC. Its protein product is CAGSLRLLGGYTF.

This clonotype appeared a few times. This sequence joins TRBV24-1 and TRBJ2-3; the match to TRBD2 covers 7 bases. Per the germline V gene, CDR1 is KGHDR and CDR2 is SFDVKD. V dropped 0 bases and J dropped 6; count of bases not matched to a gene: 5. The length of the CDR3 is 15 residues. The CDR3 DNA follows: TGTGCCACCAGTGATTTGAAGCGGGGTGTTGATACGCAGTATTTT. It codes for CATSDLKRGVDTQYF.

This clonotype was recorded a few times. The rearrangement joins TRBV7-2 to TRBJ2-3; D gene uncertain. The CDR3 runs to 14 residues. V lost 5 bases to trimming and J lost 6 bases, with 15 bases between them. From germline, CDR1 is SGHTA and CDR2 FQGNSA. CDR3 DNA sequence: TGTGCCAGCAGCCTAACCCCCTGGACGGATACGCAGTATTTT. Translated, it gives CASSLTPWTDTQYF. The variable domain in full, with the rest retrieved from reference TRBV7-2 and TRBJ2-3, is GAGVSQSPSNKVTEKGKDVELRCDPISGHTALYWYRQSLGQGLEFLIYFQGNSAPDKSGLPSDRFSAERTGGSVSTLTIQRTQQEDSAVYLCASSLTPWTDTQYFGPGTRLTVL.

This chain connects TRBV27 to TRBJ1-2, with TRBD1 identical over 7 bases. With 0 bases clipped from V and 6 bases from J, the junction kept 7 bases outside the gene matches. CDR3 length: 15 amino acids. From germline, CDR1 is MNHEY and CDR2 SMNVEV (reference sequence). CDR3 residues: CASSLSLQGIHGYTF. The CDR3 DNA reads TGTGCCAGCAGTTTATCCTTACAGGGGATCCATGGCTACACCTTC.

This clonotype was picked up a small number of times. J is TRBJ2-3 and V is TRBV7-9, with 9 bases that match TRBD2. Germline assignment: CDR1 SEHNR and CDR2 FQNEAQ (reference sequence). The trim removed 2 bases at V and 2 bases at J, leaving 8 bases unmatched. This CDR3 region has 17 residues. CDR3 nucleotide sequence: TGTGCCAGCAGCTTAAAATCGGTAGCGGGAGTCACAGATACGCAGTATTTT. It specifies CASSLKSVAGVTDTQYF.

This clonotype was counted only a few times. V gene TRBV28 combines with J gene TRBJ2-7; D possibly uses TRBD1 or TRBD2 (5 bases each). CDR3 length: 15 residues. V was trimmed by 3 bases and J by 4 bases, leaving 16 bases between them. Germline V lookup: CDR1 MDHEN, CDR2 SYDVKM. The CDR3 DNA follows: TGTGCCAGCAGTTTTCCCGGGACCCAACGGTACGAGCAGTACTTC. Protein product: CASSFPGTQRYEQYF.

This clonotype was detected many times. V and J are TRBV9 and TRBJ1-2; the D is unclear. V lost 0 bases, J lost 6 bases, and 12 bases lay in between. Germline CDR1 and CDR2: SGDLS and YYNGEE. CDR3 length: 14 residues. The CDR3 region is CASSVALGNHGYTF. The CDR3 DNA reads as TGTGCCAGCAGCGTAGCTCTGGGGAACCATGGCTACACCTTC.

V gene TRBV4-3 combines with J gene TRBJ1-1, with 10 bases identical to TRBD1. Trimming at V came to 0 bases and at J to 5 bases, leaving 9 bases not matched to a gene. Germline V lookup: CDR1 LGHNA, CDR2 YSLEER. The CDR3 length is 17 residues. The CDR3 spells CASSQDPTGGPLTEAFF. The CDR3 region has the DNA TGCGCCAGCAGCCAAGATCCGACAGGGGGCCCACTAACTGAAGCTTTCTTT.

The chain joins TRBV28 to TRBJ1-2; 7 bases are a match to TRBD1. Trimming at V came to 6 bases and at J to 7 bases, leaving 17 bases not matched to a gene. The CDR3 is 16 amino acids. CDR1 and CDR2 from the germline V gene are MDHEN and SYDVKM. As DNA, the CDR3 is TGTGCCAGCAGCGCTCCCGGGACAGTCTCTATCGGTGGCTACACCTTC. Residues: CASSAPGTVSIGGYTF.

Here the CDR3 reads CSVTDPSGGEAFF. As DNA, the CDR3 is TGCAGCGTTACCGACCCATCTGGGGGTGAAGCTTTCTTT. The rearrangement uses TRBV29-1 and TRBJ1-1; D is perhaps TRBD1 (5 bases). This CDR3 comprises 13 residues. In germline, CDR1 is SQVTM, CDR2 ANQGSEA. V was trimmed by 5 bases and J by 7 bases, leaving 17 bases between them.

V is TRBV7-2 and J is TRBJ2-3; TRBD2 aligns across 7 bases. The J segment lost 0 bases and the V segment lost 6 bases, leaving 6 bases of the junction unmatched. Germline V gene sequence: CDR1 SGHTA, CDR2 FQGNSA. The CDR3 sequence is 15 residues long. The CDR3 loop is CASRGSGVSTDTQYF. CDR3 DNA sequence: TGTGCCAGCAGGGGGAGCGGGGTTAGCACAGATACGCAGTATTTT.

This clonotype was seen at least ten times. The chain combines TRBV13 with TRBJ2-2; unclear D gene. The CDR3 totals 12 residues. The V gene lost 3 bases and the J gene lost 3 bases, with 2 bases spanning the gap. Germline V gene sequence: CDR1 PRHDT, CDR2 FYEKMQ (reference sequence). This chain's CDR3 is CASSFHTGELFF. In DNA, the CDR3 is TGTGCCAGCAGCTTCCACACCGGGGAGCTGTTTTTT.

This sequence joins TRBV9 and TRBJ2-5, with D possibly being TRBD1 or TRBD2 (5 bases each). The germline V gene has CDR1 SGDLS and CDR2 YYNGEE. The V gene lost 0 bases and the J gene lost 4 bases, with 13 bases spanning the gap. The CDR3 has 15 amino acids. Here the CDR3 reads CASSVAGTRRETQYF. For the CDR3, the DNA is TGTGCCAGCAGCGTAGCGGGGACCCGAAGAGAGACCCAGTACTTC. Looking up the rest from reference TRBV9 and TRBJ2-5 gives the full variable domain: DSGVTQTPKHLITATGQRVTLRCSPRSGDLSVYWYQQSLDQGLQFLIQYYNGEERAKGNILERFSAQQFPDLHSELNLSSLELGDSALYFCASSVAGTRRETQYFGPGTRLLVL.

This clonotype occurred a few times. This chain connects TRBV5-4 to TRBJ1-1; 9 bases are shared with TRBD1. The germline CDR1 and CDR2 sequences are SGHNT and YYREEE (reference sequence). CDR3 length equals 14 residues. V dropped 5 bases and J dropped 5; count of bases not matched to a gene: 7. The chain's CDR3 is CASRNTGGGTEAFF. CDR3 in DNA: TGTGCCAGCAGAAATACAGGGGGCGGGACTGAAGCTTTCTTT.

This clonotype was seen only a few times. The rearrangement uses TRBV4-3 and TRBJ2-1, with 9 bases matching TRBD1. Unmatched junction bases numbered 12, after V lost 0 bases and J lost 9 bases. The V gene's germline CDR1 is LGHNA and CDR2 YSLEER. The CDR3 has 17 amino acids. This chain's CDR3 is CASSQDIGTGRDGEQFF. CDR3 bases: TGCGCCAGCAGCCAAGATATTGGGACAGGGCGTGATGGTGAGCAGTTCTTC.

This clonotype was counted between two and nine times. This chain links TRBV29-1 with TRBJ1-2; D gene ambiguous. The CDR3 totals 12 residues. V lost 3 bases and J 7 bases, leaving 12 bases between the germline ends. CDR1 is SQVTM, CDR2 ANQGSEA, per germline. CDR3 amino acids: CSVEKDHPGYTF. The CDR3 DNA follows: TGCAGCGTTGAGAAAGACCACCCTGGCTACACCTTC.

This clonotype was counted between two and nine times. This chain links TRBV6-5 with TRBJ1-1; 7 bases line up with TRBD1. The CDR3 has 15 residues. The germline V gene encodes CDR1 MNHEY and CDR2 SVGAGI. With 2 bases clipped from V and 5 bases from J, the junction kept 8 bases outside the gene matches. The CDR3 region is CASSYIHRGGTEAFF. CDR3 bases: TGTGCCAGCAGTTACATACACAGGGGAGGAACTGAAGCTTTCTTT.

V and J are TRBV5-1 and TRBJ1-5; no firm D call. CDR3 size: 13 residues. V shed 1 base and J shed 2 bases, with 4 bases lying between them. CDR1 and CDR2 from the germline V gene are SGHRS and YFSETQ. CDR3: CASSLLGNQPQHF. CDR3 nucleotides: TGCGCCAGCAGCTTGCTCGGCAATCAGCCCCAGCATTTT.

The table lists this clonotype with a few counts. The chain employs TRBV29-1 and TRBJ2-5; D is possibly TRBD1 (6 bases). V gave up 5 bases and J gave up 3 bases, with 13 bases separating them. This CDR3 region has 13 residues. CDR1 is SQVTM, CDR2 ANQGSEA, per germline. The CDR3 protein is CSVTGSQKETQYF. CDR3 DNA: TGCAGCGTTACAGGGTCACAAAAAGAGACCCAGTACTTC.

J is TRBJ2-5 and V is TRBV4-3; weak D call: TRBD2 (6 bases). Judging by the DNA end, TRBJ2-1 fits better; the J call may be wrong. Germline lookup yields CDR1 LGHNA and CDR2 YSLEER. CDR3 length: 14 amino acids. DNA for the CDR3: TGCGCCAGCAGCCAGGACGGGGGTTCGGGTGAGCAGTTCTTC. Protein sequence: CASSQDGGSGEQFF.

This clonotype occurred a few times. This chain connects TRBV12-3 or TRBV12-4 to TRBJ1-5, with a tentative D call TRBD1 (5 bases). CDR3 length: 13 amino acids. Trimming cost V 5 bases and J 3 bases, with 8 bases left between them. The CDR3 sequence: CASSGTDNQPQHF. CDR3 sequence (DNA): TGTGCCAGCAGTGGGACGGACAATCAGCCCCAGCATTTT.

This clonotype has only a few counts. The chain couples TRBV20-1 to TRBJ1-2, with unresolved D. The germline CDR1 and CDR2 sequences are DFQATT and SNEGSKA (reference sequence). Trimming removed 6 bases from V and 6 bases from J, with 17 bases in between. The CDR3 runs 13 residues. The chain's CDR3 is CSAVYGGINGYTF. The CDR3 DNA is TGCAGTGCCGTCTATGGAGGTATTAATGGCTACACCTTC.